A single T cell receptor (beta chain) is shown here with its context. The antigen it recognizes is unknown. The record has no base qualities; no much larger clone is one base away. This sample stems from a study of post-analysis software for immune sequencing data (dated by TCRdb to 2014 to 2015). Broadly, across the study: The recorded disease courses included relapsing-remitting, secondary progressive and progressive-relapsing multiple sclerosis, and some patients had no subtype annotation. The patient repertoires were compared against fewer than twelve previously published healthy control repertoires obtained from donors aged roughly 6 to 25 years. A subset of samples was prepared in parallel using single-end sample barcoding, then pooled and co-amplified after Illumina adapter ligation. General findings and caveats noted by the study authors: Significantly lower normalized Chao1 diversity was found in multiple sclerosis patients than in controls, suggesting substantial peripheral T-cell clonal expansion. The control group was slightly older than the multiple sclerosis patient group. Four to six TRBV segments, including TRBV5-6, TRBV5-1 and TRBV20-1, were significantly more frequent in patients than controls. When samples were clustered directly using the F measure, samples prepared in the same batch co-clustered strongly, which prompted a batch-effect correction.

The library was made by PCR. Sequencing used an Illumina HiSeq 2500. To reduce PCR and sequencing biases, unique molecular identifiers were incorporated into the TCR beta cDNA libraries. Around 500,000 cDNA molecules were obtained for every 1 to 10 million input T cells, so each molecule roughly corresponded to one T cell. The patient libraries were prepared and sequenced using the same protocol as the earlier healthy control dataset. Within a given batch, samples were prepared together, multiplexed and sequenced on the same HiSeq lane. The authors' pipeline ran thus. Raw barcoded reads were processed with MIGEC, and single-read molecular identifier groups were discarded before consensus assembly and CDR3 extraction. Clonotype tables were post-analysed with VDJtools, and diversity was normalized by down-sampling all datasets to the smallest sample size. Repertoire overlap clustering matched CDR3 amino acid but not nucleotide sequences to correct batch-related cross-sample contamination. The public reads were run again by TCRdb, first through fastp at Q25 and then through MiXCR, and only productive beta chains were kept. Records with the same CDR3 protein are collapsed into one entry carrying the most frequent genes and DNA. The V and J calls were not made by the authors but by TCRdb's processing. For this sample the table gives roughly 670,000 distinct CDR3 sequences, of which 55% to 60% were detected only once. The ten largest clones add up to around 11% of the sample.

From the cysteine through the phenylalanine, the CDR3 covers 15 amino acids. Left in the record is the CDR3 DNA by itself, 45 bases read in frame from the first base. Reading the germline V gene (reference sequence) gives CDR1 DFQATT and CDR2 SNEGSKA. V ends up 5 bases short and J 0 bases short, with an unmatched junction base count of 5. To demonstrate the VDJtools post-analysis software, TCR beta repertoires were profiled from the peripheral blood of 13 young patients with multiple sclerosis. The multiple sclerosis patients were children and adolescents between roughly 6 and 16 years of age. This chain joins TRBV20-1 to TRBJ2-1, with 9 bases matching TRBD1. The receptor was derived from a girl aged 2-9 years with multiple sclerosis. Sequencing was performed on blood. The CDR3 in this case is CSAYPGQGSYNEQFF. The DNA sequence reads TGCAGTGCTTATCCGGGACAGGGCTCCTACAATGAGCAGTTCTTC.